These 3 T cell receptor beta chains originate from one sample sequenced in a study of blood T cell repertoires in COVID-19. Generated by immunoSEQ multiplex PCR, the TCRdb table keeps only in-frame clones and is missing some. The profile shows some 250,000 clones, about 86% of them singletons. Sequencing was performed on peripheral blood. The receptors were sampled from a woman in her twenties or thirties who had recovered from COVID-19.

J is TRBJ2-2 and V is TRBV11-3; the D gene is possibly TRBD2 (6 bases). V dropped 8 bases and J dropped 6 bases, with 16 bases sitting between them. Germline V gives CDR1 SGHNT, CDR2 YENEEA. This CDR3 is 14 amino acids long. The CDR3 spells CASSLGGAAGELFF. The CDR3, as DNA: TGTGCCAGCTCCCTGGGGGGTGCCGCCGGGGAGCTGTTTTTT.

The rearrangement links TRBV19 to TRBJ1-5; TRBD1 aligns across 8 bases. This CDR3 is 13 amino acids long. After removal of 4 bases from V and 7 bases from J, the junction contained 3 bases not matched to a gene. From germline, CDR1 is LNHDA and CDR2 SQIVND (reference sequence). CDR3 loop: CASSKDRDQPQHF. The CDR3 DNA reads TGTGCCAGTAGTAAGGACAGGGACCAGCCCCAGCATTTT. Combining the CDR3 with reference TRBV19 and TRBJ1-5 gives the whole variable domain DGGITQSPKYLFRKEGQNVTLSCEQNLNHDAMYWYRQDPGQGLRLIYYSQIVNDFQKGDIAEGYSVSREKKESFPLTVTSAQKNPTAFYLCASSKDRDQPQHFGDGTRLSIL.

This clone has only a few counts. The chain joins TRBV19 to TRBJ2-7; D might be TRBD1 (5 bases). V lost 3 bases and J 1 base, leaving 13 bases between the germline ends. This CDR3 spans 15 amino acids. The germline CDR1 and CDR2 sequences are LNHDA and SQIVND (reference sequence). This CDR3 reads CASSITWQGSYEQYF. The DNA for the CDR3 is TGTGCCAGTAGTATTACGTGGCAGGGTTCCTACGAGCAGTACTTC.